The 20 T cell receptor beta chains listed next were all sequenced from one sample in a study of molecular identifiers for immune sequencing clone quantification (dated by TCRdb to the late 2010s). To prepare the library, PCR was applied. The sequencer listed for this sample is NextSeq 500. Using fastp at Q25 and MiXCR, TCRdb reprocessed the public reads and kept productive beta chains. Every CDR3 protein is listed once, alongside the most common genes and DNA of its rows. In all, the sample holds about half a million distinct CDR3 sequences, and about 25% of those were seen once. The ten largest clones add up to 0.7% to 0.9% of the sample. The sequenced sample consisted of naive CD8+ T cells from blood, with Jurkat cell RNA spiked in. The sample's cell subset or site, from its label and the paper: FACS-sorted CD8+CD4-CCR7+CD45RA+ naive T cells. Every receptor here comes from a human donor in good health. Some libraries in this study had Jurkat cell RNA spiked in.

This chain uses TRBV4-1 with TRBJ2-7; 8 nucleotides match TRBD2. V lost 5 bases to trimming and J lost 0 bases; unmatched junction nucleotides: 9. The length of the CDR3 is 16 residues. Per germline, CDR1 MGHRA and CDR2 YSYEKL. The CDR3 coding sequence is TGCGCCAGCAGCTTAGCGGGGCAACCCAGCTCCTACGAGCAGTACTTC. It encodes CASSLAGQPSSYEQYF.

The V call is TRBV7-7, the J call TRBJ2-5; 7 bases agree with TRBD1. From germline, CDR1 is SSHAT and CDR2 FNYEAQ (reference sequence). The J segment lost 2 bases and the V segment lost 4 bases, leaving 7 bases of the junction unmatched. The CDR3 is 15 amino acids. The CDR3 reads CASSSETGQQETQYF. CDR3 sequence (DNA): TGTGCCAGCAGCTCCGAGACAGGGCAACAAGAGACCCAGTACTTC.

Remarks on this clonotype: The junction departs from germline at one end; a sequencing error may be responsible. The chain combines TRBV6-6 with TRBJ1-1; 7 bases are shared with TRBD1. The CDR3 extends over 14 amino acids. The germline CDR1 and CDR2 sequences are MNHNY and SVGAGI (reference sequence). The CDR3 DNA is TGTGCCAGCAATTACAGGGGACCGAACACTGAAGCTTTCTTT. Protein product: CASNYRGPNTEAFF.

The gene calls are TRBV7-9 and TRBJ2-7; D is uncertain. CDR3 length equals 14 residues. V lost 5 bases and J 3 bases, leaving 14 bases between the germline ends. Germline V gives CDR1 SEHNR, CDR2 FQNEAQ (reference sequence). The CDR3 DNA sequence: TGTGCCAGCAGCGACCGGACCGGCTTCTACGAGCAGTACTTC. It translates to CASSDRTGFYEQYF.

The J gene is TRBJ2-7, the V gene TRBV25-1; D might be TRBD1 or TRBD2, each matching 5 bases. Trimming shortened V by 0 bases and J by 7 bases, and 7 bases separated the two germline ends. The germline V gene has CDR1 MGHDK and CDR2 SYGVNS. The CDR3 is 12 amino acids. The CDR3 bases are TGTGCCAGCAGTGAATACGAGGGGGAGCAGTACTTC. Its translation: CASSEYEGEQYF.

This rearrangement joins TRBV6-5 to TRBJ2-1; 10 bases are a match to TRBD2. J was trimmed by 2 bases and V by 8 bases; bases with no gene match: 6. CDR1 and CDR2 from the germline V gene are MNHEY and SVGAGI. The CDR3 contains 15 residues. CDR3 region: CASEPGLATYNEQFF. The CDR3 DNA follows: TGTGCCAGCGAGCCGGGACTAGCGACCTACAATGAGCAGTTCTTC.

The chain carries TRBV12-3 or TRBV12-4 and TRBJ1-2; D is undetermined. The CDR3 runs to 18 residues. V gave up 7 bases and J gave up 3 bases, with 27 bases separating them. CDR3 sequence: CASTPSVWRTDWYYGYTF. The CDR3 DNA sequence: TGTGCCAGCACCCCCTCGGTGTGGCGGACGGACTGGTACTATGGCTACACCTTC.

This clonotype showed up many times. The V and J genes are TRBV25-1 and TRBJ1-1, with unresolved D. The ends were cut back, 6 bases at V and 1 base at J, with 9 bases in the middle. CDR1 MGHDK and CDR2 SYGVNS come from the germline V gene. CDR3 length equals 13 residues. In DNA form, the CDR3 reads TGTGCCAGCAGGGTACAAGAGAACACTGAAGCTTTCTTT. The encoded protein is CASRVQENTEAFF.

This clonotype was observed many times. The chain couples TRBV6-2 or TRBV6-3 to TRBJ2-2; 8 nucleotides match TRBD1. The CDR3 is 16 residues long. Per the germline V gene, CDR1 is MNHEY and CDR2 is SVGEGT. Trimming removed 2 bases from V and 8 bases from J; junction bases left unmatched: 10. CDR3 region: CASSYDHGQGSGELFF. DNA for the CDR3: TGTGCCAGCAGTTACGACCACGGACAGGGTAGTGGGGAGCTGTTTTTT.

The CDR3 is CATQDGATYEQYF. CDR3 bases: TGTGCCACCCAGGATGGGGCTACCTACGAGCAGTACTTC. The rearrangement uses TRBV12-3 or TRBV12-4 and TRBJ2-7; tentatively, D is TRBD1 (5 bases). The ends were cut back, 10 bases at V and 2 bases at J, with 15 bases in the middle. The CDR3 totals 13 residues.

The chain is built from TRBV2 and TRBJ2-1; D not resolved. CDR1 is SNHLY, CDR2 FYNNEI, per germline. This CDR3 is 15 amino acids long. Trimming left V 7 bases short and J 4 bases short, with 17 bases between. The CDR3 DNA reads TGTGCCAGCACCCCTAGGGATACCTTATACAATGAGCAGTTCTTC. Its translation is CASTPRDTLYNEQFF.

J is TRBJ1-5 and V is TRBV27; D may be TRBD1 (6 bases). The J call may be in error: the DNA end matches TRBJ2-3 better. The germline CDR1 and CDR2 sequences are MNHEY and SMNVEV (reference sequence). This CDR3 has 15 residues. This chain's CDR3 is CASRQQGFSNQPQYF. The CDR3 region has the DNA TGTGCCAGCAGGCAACAGGGATTCAGCAATCAGCCCCAGTATTTT.

V and J are TRBV7-3 and TRBJ2-3; 7 positions agree with TRBD2. CDR1 is SGHTA and CDR2 is FQGTGA in the germline V gene. V lost 3 bases to trimming and J lost 6 bases; unmatched junction nucleotides: 12. CDR3 length equals 16 residues. This CDR3 is CASSFGTGTTTDTQYF. The DNA of the CDR3 is TGTGCCAGCAGCTTCGGAACCGGGACTACCACCGATACGCAGTATTTT.

This clonotype has a count of ten or more. The V gene is TRBV28, the J gene TRBJ2-7, with unresolved D. The CDR3 runs 14 residues. The germline V and J ends were trimmed by 2 bases and 2 bases, with 10 bases remaining between them. Germline V gene lookup returns CDR1 MDHEN and CDR2 SYDVKM. CDR3 residues: CASSLGLGPYEQYF. For the CDR3, the DNA is TGTGCCAGCAGTTTAGGGTTAGGCCCCTACGAGCAGTACTTC.

V gene TRBV29-1 combines with J gene TRBJ2-7, with 7 bases identical to TRBD1. The CDR3 is 13 residues long. Looked up from germline, CDR1 is SQVTM and CDR2 is ANQGSEA. V dropped 6 bases and J dropped 0; count of bases not matched to a gene: 5. The CDR3 sequence is CSVDGTDSYEQYF. CDR3 nucleotides: TGCAGCGTCGACGGGACAGACTCCTACGAGCAGTACTTC.

This sequence joins TRBV6-4 and TRBJ1-1; D is uncertain. The germline V gene has CDR1 MRHNA and CDR2 SNTAGT. V lost 10 bases to trimming and J lost 5 bases, with 11 bases between them. CDR3 size: 11 residues. In DNA, the CDR3 is TGTGCCACCGCCACGGTGACTGAAGCTTTCTTT. Encoded protein: CATATVTEAFF.

This clonotype was counted a single time. The junction does not match germline at one end; this may be a read error. The chain has TRBV7-2 and TRBJ2-5, with D unresolved. There are 16 residues in the CDR3. Germline V gene data show CDR1 as SGHTA and CDR2 as FQGNSA. In nucleotides, the CDR3 is TGTGCCAGCAGCTTAGAGGCCAGGCAGTACCAAGAGCCCCAGTACTTC. It specifies CASSLEARQYQEPQYF.

This clonotype was seen a few times. V usage is TRBV7-9 and J usage is TRBJ1-1; tentatively, D is TRBD1 (5 bases). There are 15 residues in the CDR3. Germline V gene sequence: CDR1 SEHNR, CDR2 FQNEAQ (reference sequence). Trimming took 5 bases from V and 3 from J, leaving 16 bases between them. CDR3 loop: CASSLGRGEDTEAFF. In DNA, the CDR3 is TGTGCCAGCAGCCTTGGGAGGGGCGAGGACACTGAAGCTTTCTTT.

In its sample, this clonotype was seen a few times. The chain carries TRBV7-9 and TRBJ2-1; D possibly corresponds to TRBD1 (6 bases). The CDR3 consists of 15 residues. Germline V gene sequence: CDR1 SEHNR, CDR2 FQNEAQ (reference sequence). V was clipped by 5 bases and J by 4 bases, with 15 bases between them. The CDR3 bases are TGTGCCAGCAGCCCCCTAGAACAGGGTTACAATGAGCAGTTCTTC. Amino acids: CASSPLEQGYNEQFF. Full variable domain (rest looked up from reference TRBV7-9 and TRBJ2-1): DTGVSQNPRHKITKRGQNVTFRCDPISEHNRLYWYRQTLGQGPEFLTYFQNEAQLEKSRLLSDRFSAERPKGSFSTLEIQRTEQGDSAMYLCASSPLEQGYNEQFFGPGTRLTVL.

Comment on this clonotype: A read error may explain this, as a much larger clone is one base away. The chain recombines TRBV7-9 with TRBJ1-1; no reliable D call. V lost 4 bases to trimming and J lost 1 base, with 19 bases between them. Germline assignment: CDR1 SEHNR and CDR2 FQNEAQ (reference sequence). The CDR3 runs to 17 residues. CDR3 nucleotide sequence: TGTGCCAGCAGCTGGCCGAACGGCTCATGGAGGAACACTGAAGCTTTCTTT. Amino acid sequence: CASSWPNGSWRNTEAFF.